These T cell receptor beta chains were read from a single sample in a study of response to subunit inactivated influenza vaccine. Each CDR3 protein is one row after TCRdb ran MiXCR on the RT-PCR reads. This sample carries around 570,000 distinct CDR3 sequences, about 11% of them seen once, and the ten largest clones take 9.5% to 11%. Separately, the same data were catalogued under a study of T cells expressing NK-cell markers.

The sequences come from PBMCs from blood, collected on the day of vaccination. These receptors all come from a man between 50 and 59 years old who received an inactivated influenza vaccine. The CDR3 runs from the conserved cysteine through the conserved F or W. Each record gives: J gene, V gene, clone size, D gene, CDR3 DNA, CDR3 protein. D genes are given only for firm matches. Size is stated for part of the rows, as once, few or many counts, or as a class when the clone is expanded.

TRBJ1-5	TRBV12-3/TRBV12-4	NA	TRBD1	TGTGCCAGCAGTTCGGGGACAGGGGCGGGCAATCAGCCCCAGCATTTT	CASSSGTGAGNQPQHF
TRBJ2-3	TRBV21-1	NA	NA	TGTGCCAGCAGCCACGGGGCACTAGCGAGCACAGATACGCAGTATTTT	CASSHGALASTDTQYF
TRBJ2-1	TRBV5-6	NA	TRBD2	TGTGCCAGCAGCGCCTGGACTAGCTGGGGCAATGAGCAGTTCTTC	CASSAWTSWGNEQFF
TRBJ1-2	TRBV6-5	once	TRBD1	TGTGCCAGCAGTTTGACAAATACAGGGGGCTTCTATGGCTACACCTTC	CASSLTNTGGFYGYTF
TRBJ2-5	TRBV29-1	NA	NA	TGCAGCGTTGATGTAACAGGGAGTAGTGAGACCCAGTACTTC	CSVDVTGSSETQYF
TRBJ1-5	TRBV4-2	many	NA	TGTGCCAGCAGCCAAGAGGATGGCATTAATAGCAATCAGCCCCAGCATTTT	CASSQEDGINSNQPQHF
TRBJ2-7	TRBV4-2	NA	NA	TGTGCCAGCAGCCCACAGGGAAGTATTGACGAGCAGTACTTC	CASSPQGSIDEQYF
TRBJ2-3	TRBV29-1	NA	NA	TGCAGCGTTGTGCGGTGGGGGGCAGATACGCAGTATTTT	CSVVRWGADTQYF
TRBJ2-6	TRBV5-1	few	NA	TGCGCCAGCAGCTTGGGGTCAAGCTCTGGGGCCAACGTCCTGACTTTC	CASSLGSSSGANVLTF
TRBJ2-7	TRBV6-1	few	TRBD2	TGTGCCAGCAGACCAACGCTAGGAGCGGGGGGCTACGAGCAGTACTTC	CASRPTLGAGGYEQYF
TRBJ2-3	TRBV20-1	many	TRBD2	TGCAGTGCTAGGCAGACTAGCGGGAGCACAGATACGCAGTATTTT	CSARQTSGSTDTQYF
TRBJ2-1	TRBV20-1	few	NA	TGCAGTGCTTTAGAACGTCCTAATGAGCAGTTCTTC	CSALERPNEQFF
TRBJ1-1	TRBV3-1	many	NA	TGTGCCAGCAGCCAGTACCAGGGTACTGAAGCTTTCTTT	CASSQYQGTEAFF
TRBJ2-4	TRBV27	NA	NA	TGTGCCAGCAGTCCAAGGATAGTATCGGACCTTGTACTAGCCAAAAACATTCAGTACTTC	CASSPRIVSDLVLAKNIQYF
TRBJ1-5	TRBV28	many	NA	TGTGCCAGCAGTTTTTTTGGGGGTAATCAGCCCCAGCATTTT	CASSFFGGNQPQHF
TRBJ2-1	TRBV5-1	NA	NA	TGCGCCAGCGGAAGGCTTTTTGGGGGCTCTAGCTACAATGAGCAGTTCTTC	CASGRLFGGSSYNEQFF
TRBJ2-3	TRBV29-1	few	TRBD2	TGCAGCGGCCTCTTTAGCGGGAGCACAGATACGCAGTATTTT	CSGLFSGSTDTQYF
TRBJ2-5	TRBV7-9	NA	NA	TGTGCCAGCAGCTTAAGCCTAGAAGTGCAGTACTTC	CASSLSLEVQYF
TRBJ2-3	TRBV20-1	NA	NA	TGCAGTGCTAGAGATGCGGGCCCACGGTCCCCAGATACGCAGTATTTT	CSARDAGPRSPDTQYF
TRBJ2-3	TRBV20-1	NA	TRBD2	TGCAGTGCTCAAGTGCTAGCGGGCAGCACAGATACGCAGTATTTT	CSAQVLAGSTDTQYF
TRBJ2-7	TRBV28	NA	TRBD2	TGTGCCAGCAGTGATACTAGCGGGCGTTCCTACGAGCAGTACTTC	CASSDTSGRSYEQYF
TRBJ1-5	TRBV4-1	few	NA	TGCGCCAGCAGCCAAGAAAGCCAGGGGTATCAGCCCCAGCATTTT	CASSQESQGYQPQHF
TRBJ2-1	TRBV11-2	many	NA	TGTGCCAGCAGCAAAAAACGACCACAGGGATGGACCCTCTACAATGAGCAGTTCTTC	CASSKKRPQGWTLYNEQFF
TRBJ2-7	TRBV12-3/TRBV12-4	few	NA	TGTGCCAGCAGTTCGGACGGTAGGAACTACGAGCAGTACTTC	CASSSDGRNYEQYF
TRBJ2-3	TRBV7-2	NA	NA	TGTGCCAGCGGGGGGCCAGGGACAGATACGCAGTATTTT	CASGGPGTDTQYF
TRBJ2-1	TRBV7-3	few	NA	TGTGCCAGCAGCCAAACATCCTTCCGAACCGGGGAGCAGTTCTTC	CASSQTSFRTGEQFF
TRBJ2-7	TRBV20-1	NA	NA	TGCAGTGCTAGGTCCGTTCCCTACGAGCAGTACTTC	CSARSVPYEQYF